This T cell receptor (beta chain) was observed in a study of shared clonotypes between healthy human individuals. In the study overall: Each donor's CD8 memory used one plate, CD8 naive two, each CD4 subset three. Study findings and constraints: Represented diversity, genetic and exposure-history alike, was limited by few donors.

The naive CD8 subset, CD45RO-negative cells positively selected for CCR7, excluded terminally differentiated effector memory CD45RA+ cells. On this clone: No antigen is known for it. Other DNA sequences from this sample encode an identical CDR3 as well.

The method was immunoSEQ multiplex PCR; TCRdb's version includes in-frame clones alone and lacks a portion of them. The sample contains around 2,000,000 clones, approximately 94% of which appear only once. V gave up 0 bases and J gave up 8 bases, with 3 bases separating them. Germline V gives CDR1 SGHDT, CDR2 YYEEEE. There are 11 residues in the CDR3. This sequence was found in a young man in good health. The chain has TRBV5-6 and TRBJ2-1; the D is unclear. The sequencing input was naive CD8+ T cells sorted from blood. The CDR3 nucleotides are TGTGCCAGCAGCTTGGACTATGAGCAGTTCTTC. Protein product: CASSLDYEQFF. The full variable domain, in which reference TRBV5-6 and TRBJ2-1 provide the parts outside the CDR3, is DAGVTQSPTHLIKTRGQQVTLRCSPKSGHDTVSWYQQALGQGPQFIFQYYEEEERQRGNFPDRFSGHQFPNYSSELNVNALLLGDSALYLCASSLDYEQFFGPGTRLTVL.